The rows below give T cell receptor beta chains drawn from one sample of a study of T cells in Graves' hyperthyroidism and ophthalmopathy. Each CDR3 protein is one row after TCRdb ran MiXCR on the multiplex PCR reads. The sample yields around 200,000 distinct CDR3 sequences, around 19% seen once. Sequenced material: blood. Receptor source: a man aged 35-49 years with Graves' hyperthyroidism. Both conserved end residues are trimmed from each CDR3.

TRBV5-1	ASSLGTGLYEQY
TRBV11-2	ASSLARDPYNSPLH
TRBV5-6	ASSGMGRGGVDTQY
TRBV20-1	SAISQGVGEAF
TRBV7-2	ASSFSSSYEQY
TRBV7-3	ASSPGGHEQF
TRBV11-1	ASSSGRPIDEQF
TRBV7-6	ASSGETGRGREQF
TRBV15	ATSLSANVAQPQH
TRBV2	ASGGAGIENSPLH
TRBV11-2	ASSESGLRQEKLF
TRBV6-1	ASSEERTGGAITQY
TRBV3-1	ASSQGEGSDYGYT
TRBV5-6	ASSELAGGYNEQF
TRBV11-2	ASRIIAGMNTGELF
TRBV18	ASSTSGETQY
TRBV20-1	SARERGPTDTQY
TRBV3-1	ASSPGGQAGANVLT
TRBV12-3/TRBV12-4	ASSRARDRGALGNYGYT
TRBV5-1	ASSGATSGGQETQY
TRBV6-1	ASRQPGPGAF
TRBV20-1	SARPPGLYSPLH
TRBV10-2	ASSRPSGGATDTQY
TRBV5-1	ASSLTGPPYEQY
TRBV2	ASSGTGTGDSPLH
TRBV5-1	ASSLGGDSTYYGYT
TRBV19	ASSIVTVGEQY
TRBV3-1	ASSHGTSGGFLNTGELF
TRBV28	ASSSHRGNTEAF
TRBV6-2/TRBV6-3	ASSYGCTYEQY
TRBV29-1	SVALNRRGKTSTDTQY
TRBV28	ASRGRLSTDTQY
TRBV11-2	ASSLDWAAGELF
TRBV20-1	SAISGQASYEQY
TRBV6-1	ASSGGQTQYYGYT
TRBV20-1	SARDFKTSPLH
TRBV4-3	ASSQELWITGELF
TRBV4-1	ASSPQSFSAFGELF
TRBV7-9	ASSPTGAHNQPQH
TRBV11-2	ASSFGQGADTQY
TRBV28	ASRPMRQGSNSPLH
TRBV14	ASSRITDTQY
TRBV12-3/TRBV12-4	ASSSTGEGTQY
TRBV15	ATSRSSLPPYEQY
TRBV19	ASGLAGGTDTQY
TRBV5-4	ASSRTSGGVETQY
TRBV5-1	ASSLAQGGGYEQY
TRBV20-1	SARGTGLNQPQH
TRBV28	ASSPWTTNQPQH
TRBV5-8	ASSPTEGLSTDTQY
TRBV7-9	ASSSRLAGGQDTQY
TRBV5-1	ASSGGTRSYEQY
TRBV7-2	ASSVNINSPLH
TRBV18	ASSTGLTEAF
TRBV2	ASSEVARGSGAIVTQPQH
TRBV9	ASSEMGTGFSTNEKLF
TRBV19	ASSVNRDGYT
TRBV6-1	ASRGPGRDTEAF
TRBV9	ASSANTVSPLH
TRBV7-2	ASSRRQRTDTQY